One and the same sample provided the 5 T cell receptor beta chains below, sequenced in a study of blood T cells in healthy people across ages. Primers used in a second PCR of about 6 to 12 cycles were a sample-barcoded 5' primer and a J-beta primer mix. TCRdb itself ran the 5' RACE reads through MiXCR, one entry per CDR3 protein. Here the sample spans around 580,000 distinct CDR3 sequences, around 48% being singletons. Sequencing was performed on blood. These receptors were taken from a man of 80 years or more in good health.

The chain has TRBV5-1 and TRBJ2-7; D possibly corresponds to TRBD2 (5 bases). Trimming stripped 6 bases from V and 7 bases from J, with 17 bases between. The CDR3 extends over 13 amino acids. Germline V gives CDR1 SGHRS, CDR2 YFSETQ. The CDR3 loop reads CASTEGSLGEQYF. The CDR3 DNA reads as TGCGCCAGCACTGAGGGCTCCCTGGGAGAGCAGTACTTC.

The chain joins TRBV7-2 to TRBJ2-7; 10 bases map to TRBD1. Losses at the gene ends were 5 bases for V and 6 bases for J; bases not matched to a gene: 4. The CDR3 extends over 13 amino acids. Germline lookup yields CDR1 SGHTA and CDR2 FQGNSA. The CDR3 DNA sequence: TGTGCCAGCAGCCTCGACAGGGGGCGCGAGCAGTACTTC. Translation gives CASSLDRGREQYF.

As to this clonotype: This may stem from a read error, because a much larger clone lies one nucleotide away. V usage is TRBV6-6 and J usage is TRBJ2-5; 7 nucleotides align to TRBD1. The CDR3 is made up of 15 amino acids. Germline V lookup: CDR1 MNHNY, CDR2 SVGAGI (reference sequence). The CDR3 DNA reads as TGTACCAGCAGTTACCCTGGACAGGTGGGAGAGACCCAGTACTTC. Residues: CTSSYPGQVGETQYF.

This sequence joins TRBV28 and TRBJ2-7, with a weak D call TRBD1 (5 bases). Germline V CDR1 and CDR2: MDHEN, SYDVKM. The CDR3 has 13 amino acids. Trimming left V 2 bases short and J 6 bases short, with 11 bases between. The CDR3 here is CASSLEARAEQYF. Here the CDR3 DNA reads TGTGCCAGCAGTTTAGAGGCCAGGGCCGAGCAGTACTTC. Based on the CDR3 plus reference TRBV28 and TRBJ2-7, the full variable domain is DVKVTQSSRYLVKRTGEKVFLECVQDMDHENMFWYRQDPGLGLRLIYFSYDVKMKEKGDIPEGYSVSREKKERFSLILESASTNQTSMYLCASSLEARAEQYFGPGTRLTVT.

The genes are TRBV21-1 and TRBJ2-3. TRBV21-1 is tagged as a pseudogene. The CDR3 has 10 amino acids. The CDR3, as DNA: TGTGCCAACACGTGGGATACGCAGTATTTT. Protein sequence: CANTWDTQYF.